These 19 T cell receptor beta chains were all obtained from the same sample, sequenced in a study of cytomegalovirus exposure and HLA in healthy donors. 13 Jbeta primers and 60 Vbeta primers were used for the PCR. Measured with immunoSEQ multiplex PCR; TCRdb has only the in-frame clones, and not every one. The data show roughly 190,000 clones, 79% seen once. Sample: PBMCs. The receptors originated from a girl aged 10-17 years in good health and CMV-seropositive.

The rearrangement links TRBV4-1 to TRBJ2-7, with a tentative D call TRBD2 (5 bases). The V and J ends lost 2 bases and 5 bases respectively, with 16 bases between them. Germline CDR1 and CDR2: MGHRA and YSYEKL. The CDR3 extends over 15 amino acids. The CDR3 sequence is CASSQIASTVDEQYF. The DNA for the CDR3 is TGCGCCAGCAGCCAAATCGCTAGCACCGTGGACGAGCAGTACTTC.

The V and J genes are TRBV5-6 and TRBJ2-2; TRBD2 agrees at 7 bases. There are 14 residues in the CDR3. Trimming at V came to 0 bases and at J to 4 bases, leaving 0 bases not matched to a gene. CDR1 is SGHDT, CDR2 YYEEEE, per germline. The CDR3 region has the DNA TGTGCCAGCAGCTTGGCGGGGGGCACCGGGGAGCTGTTTTTT. Its protein product is CASSLAGGTGELFF.

The V call is TRBV5-1, the J call TRBJ2-7; 9 bases are shared with TRBD1. Per germline, CDR1 SGHRS and CDR2 YFSETQ. The trim removed 1 base at V and 2 bases at J, leaving 7 bases unmatched. The CDR3 totals 16 residues. The CDR3 reads CASSLPGQGFPYEQYF. The CDR3 nucleotides read TGCGCCAGCAGCTTGCCGGGACAGGGCTTTCCCTACGAGCAGTACTTC.

The rearrangement joins TRBV7-2 to TRBJ2-1; 12 bases are shared with TRBD1. V was pared by 4 bases and J by 7 bases, with 11 bases of the junction left unmatched. The CDR3 sequence is 17 residues long. Germline V gene lookup returns CDR1 SGHTA and CDR2 FQGNSA. For the CDR3, the DNA is TGTGCCAGCAGCTCCCGGGGGGGACAGGGGGCCCTTAATGAGCAGTTCTTC. The encoded protein is CASSSRGGQGALNEQFF.

The chain is built from TRBV9 and TRBJ2-5, with 8 bases fitting TRBD1. Germline V gene lookup returns CDR1 SGDLS and CDR2 YYNGEE. V trimming: 4 bases; J trimming: 5 bases; junction bases outside the gene matches: 10. The CDR3 sequence is 15 residues long. For the CDR3, the DNA is TGTGCCAGCAGCCCGGGGACAGGCCTTTGGGAGACCCAGTACTTC. Its protein is CASSPGTGLWETQYF.

Only one count was recorded for this clone. This chain joins TRBV6-1 and TRBJ1-5; D perhaps matches TRBD1 (5 bases). Germline V CDR1 and CDR2: MNHNS, SASEGT. V was shortened by 0 bases and J by 0 bases, with 12 bases between the two germline ends. The length of the CDR3 is 17 residues. The CDR3 region is CASSEAAGVYSNQPQHF. Written as DNA, the CDR3 is TGTGCCAGCAGTGAAGCAGCGGGGGTTTATAGCAATCAGCCCCAGCATTTT.

The sample holds a few counts of this clone. V gene TRBV6-4 combines with J gene TRBJ2-1; 11 nucleotides align to TRBD2. The V gene end was trimmed by 2 bases and the J gene end by 14 bases; junction bases not matched to a gene: 11. Germline CDR1 and CDR2: MRHNA and SNTAGT. The CDR3 covers 15 residues. CDR3 sequence reads: CASSDDEGSGGGKFF. CDR3 in DNA: TGTGCCAGCAGTGACGACGAGGGTAGCGGGGGGGGTAAGTTCTTC.

This rearrangement joins TRBV19 to TRBJ2-5; D unresolved. Germline values: CDR1 LNHDA, CDR2 SQIVND (reference sequence). The CDR3 contains 16 residues. The ends were cut back, 3 bases at V and 0 bases at J, with 14 bases in the middle. CDR3 sequence (DNA): TGTGCCAGTAGTATGGTTGGCTTTTCGTACCAAGAGACCCAGTACTTC. Encoded protein: CASSMVGFSYQETQYF.

The chain uses TRBV4-1 and TRBJ1-1; 9 bases map to TRBD1. This CDR3 contains 17 residues. V gave up 2 bases and J gave up 8 bases; unmatched junction bases: 15. The germline CDR1 and CDR2 sequences are MGHRA and YSYEKL. The DNA for the CDR3 is TGCGCCAGCAGCCAAACTCTATATAAGACAGGGGGTCCGGAAGCTTTCTTT. Translated: CASSQTLYKTGGPEAFF.

V gene TRBV2 combines with J gene TRBJ2-7, with TRBD1 as a possible D gene (5 bases). The CDR3 has 11 residues. Germline V gene sequence: CDR1 SNHLY, CDR2 FYNNEI. Trimming left V 4 bases short and J 10 bases short, with 11 bases between. The CDR3 DNA reads as TGTGCCAGCAGTGCAGGGAAGGCCCAGTACTTC. This codes for CASSAGKAQYF.

The chain employs TRBV5-1 and TRBJ2-2; D not certain. Trimming shortened V by 4 bases and J by 8 bases, and 21 bases separated the two germline ends. CDR3 length: 16 amino acids. The germline CDR1 and CDR2 sequences are SGHRS and YFSETQ. The CDR3 bases are TGCGCCAGCAGCCCCTCCCAGACTGCAATCGATGGGGAGCTGTTTTTT. Encoded protein: CASSPSQTAIDGELFF.

This chain links TRBV29-1 with TRBJ1-2; tentatively, D is TRBD1 (5 bases). This CDR3 region has 11 residues. The V end lost 5 bases, the J end lost 8 bases, and 12 bases lay between the germline ends. CDR1 SQVTM and CDR2 ANQGSEA come from the germline V gene. The CDR3 DNA reads TGCAGCGTTTGTGACGCAGGGGGCTACACCTTC. Translating it yields CSVCDAGGYTF.

V is TRBV7-2 and J is TRBJ2-3, with TRBD2 identical over 7 bases. Germline-derived CDR1 and CDR2 are SGHTA and FQGNSA. The junction had 9 bases not matched to a gene; V was cut back by 2 bases and J by 1 base. The CDR3 loop spans 17 amino acids. In DNA, the CDR3 is TGTGCCAGCAGCTTAAACTCGGGTCTAGCGGGCACAGATACGCAGTATTTT. This gives the protein CASSLNSGLAGTDTQYF.

The CDR3 nucleotides read TGTGCCATCAGTTTACTACCGGGTCTCACAGATACGCAGTATTTT. Its protein product is CAISLLPGLTDTQYF. This chain links TRBV10-3 with TRBJ2-3, with D unresolved. The CDR3 has 15 amino acids. Trimming left V 5 bases short and J 2 bases short, with 14 bases between. Germline lookup yields CDR1 ENHRY and CDR2 SYGVKD.

The chain links TRBV4-3 to TRBJ2-2; D is possibly TRBD1 (6 bases). V was trimmed by 1 base and J by 4 bases, leaving 13 bases between them. Germline values: CDR1 LGHNA, CDR2 YSLEER. This CDR3 is 16 amino acids long. CDR3 amino acids: CASSQVFDRSTGELFF. The CDR3 DNA is TGCGCCAGCAGCCAAGTCTTCGACAGGAGCACCGGGGAGCTGTTTTTT.

The chain couples TRBV11-2 to TRBJ2-3; TRBD2 aligns across 7 bases. The V segment lost 2 bases and the J segment 6 bases; nucleotides outside the gene matches: 5. Germline assignment: CDR1 SGHAT and CDR2 FQNNGV. CDR3 size: 14 residues. The CDR3 DNA reads as TGTGCCAGCAGCTTAACTGGGGGGGTGGATACGCAGTATTTT. The encoded protein is CASSLTGGVDTQYF.

V gene TRBV10-2 combines with J gene TRBJ2-5; the match to TRBD1 covers 7 bases. Germline CDR1 reads WSHSY; CDR2 reads SAAADI. V was pared by 3 bases and J by 4 bases, with 5 bases of the junction left unmatched. The CDR3 sequence is 14 residues long. This chain's CDR3 is CASSEQGSRETQYF. CDR3 coding DNA: TGCGCCAGCAGTGAACAGGGGTCCCGAGAGACCCAGTACTTC.

This clone was recorded a few times. The CDR3 reads CANSGGDAETQYF. The CDR3 DNA follows: TGTGCTAATAGCGGGGGGGACGCAGAGACCCAGTACTTC. The chain recombines TRBV12-5 with TRBJ2-5; 11 positions match TRBD2. This CDR3 region has 13 residues. Germline assignment: CDR1 LGHNT and CDR2 FRNRAP. Germline trimming cut 10 bases from V and 4 bases from J; bases unmatched to any gene: 5.

This clone occurred once. This chain uses TRBV9 with TRBJ2-2; a possible D gene is TRBD1 (5 bases). CDR1 SGDLS and CDR2 YYNGEE come from the germline V gene. This CDR3 has 15 amino acids. Trimming removed 0 bases at V and 7 bases at J, with 13 bases between. CDR3 loop: CASSVVPGLDGELFF. CDR3 in DNA: TGTGCCAGCAGCGTAGTCCCAGGGCTAGACGGGGAGCTGTTTTTT.